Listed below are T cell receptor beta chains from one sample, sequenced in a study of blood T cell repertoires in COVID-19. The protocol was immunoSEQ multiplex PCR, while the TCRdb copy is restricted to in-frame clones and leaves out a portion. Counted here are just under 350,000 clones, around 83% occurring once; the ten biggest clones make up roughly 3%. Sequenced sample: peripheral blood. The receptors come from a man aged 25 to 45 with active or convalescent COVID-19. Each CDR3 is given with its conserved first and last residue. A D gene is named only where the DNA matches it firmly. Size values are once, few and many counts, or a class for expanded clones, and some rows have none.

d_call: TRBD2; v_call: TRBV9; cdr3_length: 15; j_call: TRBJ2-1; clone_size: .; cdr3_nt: TGTGCCAGCAGCGTATGGGGGACTAGCTACAATGAGCAGTTCTTC; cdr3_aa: CASSVWGTSYNEQFF
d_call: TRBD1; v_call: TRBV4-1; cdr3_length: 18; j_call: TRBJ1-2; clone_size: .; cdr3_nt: TGCGCCAGCAGCTCGACAGGGGCTATCCCCACCCCTGGCTATGGCTACACCTTC; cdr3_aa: CASSSTGAIPTPGYGYTF
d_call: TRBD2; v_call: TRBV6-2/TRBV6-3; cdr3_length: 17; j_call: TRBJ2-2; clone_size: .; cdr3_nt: TGTGCCAGCAGTTACGGCCTAGCGGGGGGCGGTACCGGGGAGCTGTTTTTT; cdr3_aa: CASSYGLAGGGTGELFF
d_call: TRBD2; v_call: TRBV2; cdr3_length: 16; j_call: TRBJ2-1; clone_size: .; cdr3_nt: TGTGCCAGCAGTGGTGGGGCTTGGGACTACACAAATGAGCAGTTCTTC; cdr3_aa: CASSGGAWDYTNEQFF
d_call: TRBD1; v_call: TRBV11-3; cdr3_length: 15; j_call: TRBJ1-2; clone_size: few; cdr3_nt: TGTGCCAGCAGCTCCCGGACAGGGGGCCCCTATGGCTACACCTTC; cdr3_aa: CASSSRTGGPYGYTF
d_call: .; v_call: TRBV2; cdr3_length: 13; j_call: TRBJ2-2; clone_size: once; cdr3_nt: TGTGCCAGCAGTGAACTGGAGACCGGGGAGCTGTTTTTT; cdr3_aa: CASSELETGELFF
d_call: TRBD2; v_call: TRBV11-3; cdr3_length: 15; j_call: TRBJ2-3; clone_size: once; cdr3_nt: TGTGCCAGCAGCTTAGAGGGAGGGCCCACAGATACGCAGTATTTT; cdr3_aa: CASSLEGGPTDTQYF
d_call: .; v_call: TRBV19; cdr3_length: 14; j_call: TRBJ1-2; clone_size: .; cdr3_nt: TGTGCCAGTAGATCCCCGGGGTCGAGCTATGGCTACACCTTC; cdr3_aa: CASRSPGSSYGYTF
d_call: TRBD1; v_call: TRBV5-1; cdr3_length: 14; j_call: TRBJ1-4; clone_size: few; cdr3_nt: TGCGCCAGCAGCGGCGGGACAGTTCATGAAAAACTGTTTTTT; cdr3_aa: CASSGGTVHEKLFF
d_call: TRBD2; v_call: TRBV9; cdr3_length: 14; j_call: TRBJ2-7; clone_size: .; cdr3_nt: TGTGCCAGCAGCGTAGGACTAGCGGTCTACGAGCAGTACTTC; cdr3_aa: CASSVGLAVYEQYF
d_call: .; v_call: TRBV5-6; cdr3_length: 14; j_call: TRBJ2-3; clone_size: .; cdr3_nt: TGTGCCAGCAGCTTCCCCGACACCACAGATACGCAGTATTTT; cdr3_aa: CASSFPDTTDTQYF
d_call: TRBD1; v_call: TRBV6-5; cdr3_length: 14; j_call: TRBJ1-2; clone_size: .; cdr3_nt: TGTGCCAGCAGTTCTTTGGACAGGGTCTATGGCTACACCTTC; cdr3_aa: CASSSLDRVYGYTF
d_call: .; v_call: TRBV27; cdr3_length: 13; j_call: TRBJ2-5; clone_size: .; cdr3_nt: TGTGCCAGCAGTCCCCTGTACCAAGAGACCCAGTACTTC; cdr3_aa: CASSPLYQETQYF
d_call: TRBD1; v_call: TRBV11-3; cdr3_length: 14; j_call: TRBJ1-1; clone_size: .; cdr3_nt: TGTGCCAGCAGCTCCACCCTGGGACAGGAAGAAGCTTTCTTT; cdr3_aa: CASSSTLGQEEAFF
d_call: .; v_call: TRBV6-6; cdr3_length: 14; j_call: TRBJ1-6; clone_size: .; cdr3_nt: TGTGCCAGCAGCCCCCGGGTCAATAATTCACCCCTCCACTTT; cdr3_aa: CASSPRVNNSPLHF
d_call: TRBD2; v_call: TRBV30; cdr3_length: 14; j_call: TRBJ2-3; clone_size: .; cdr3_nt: TGTGCCTGGGCCCGGCGGGAGTCCACAGATACGCAGTATTTT; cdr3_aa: CAWARRESTDTQYF
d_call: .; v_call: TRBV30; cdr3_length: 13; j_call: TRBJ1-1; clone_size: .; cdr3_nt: TGTGCCTGCGTACAGGCCATGAACACTGAAGCTTTCTTT; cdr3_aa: CACVQAMNTEAFF
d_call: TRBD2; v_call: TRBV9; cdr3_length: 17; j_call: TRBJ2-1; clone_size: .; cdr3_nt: TGTGCCAGCAGCGTAGGCCCTGGGGCGGGGGGCTACAATGAGCAGTTCTTC; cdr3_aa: CASSVGPGAGGYNEQFF
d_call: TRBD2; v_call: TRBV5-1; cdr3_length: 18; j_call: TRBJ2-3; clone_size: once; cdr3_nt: TGCGCCAGCAGCTTGGGGACTAGCGGGAGTACGTCGGCAGATACGCAGTATTTT; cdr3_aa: CASSLGTSGSTSADTQYF
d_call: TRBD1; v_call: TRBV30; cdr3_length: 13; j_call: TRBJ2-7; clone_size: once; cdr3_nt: TGTGCCTGGAATGAGGACAGGGGCGACGAGCAGTACTTC; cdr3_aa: CAWNEDRGDEQYF
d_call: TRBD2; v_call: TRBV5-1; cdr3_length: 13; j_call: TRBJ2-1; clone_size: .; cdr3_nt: TGCGCCAGCAGCTTGGGGACTAGAAATGAGCAGTTCTTC; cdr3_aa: CASSLGTRNEQFF
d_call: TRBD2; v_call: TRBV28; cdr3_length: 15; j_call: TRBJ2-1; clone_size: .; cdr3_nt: TGTGCCAGCGGCTCCTCGGGGCTAGCGGGAGATGAGCAGTTCTTC; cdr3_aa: CASGSSGLAGDEQFF
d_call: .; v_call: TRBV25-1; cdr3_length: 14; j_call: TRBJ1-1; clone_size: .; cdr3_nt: TGTGCCAGCAGTGAATGGGCCTCGAACACTGAAGCTTTCTTT; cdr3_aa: CASSEWASNTEAFF
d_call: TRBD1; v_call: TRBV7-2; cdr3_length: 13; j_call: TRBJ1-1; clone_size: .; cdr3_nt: TGTGCCAGCAGCCCCGACAGGGAGGCTGAAGCTTTCTTT; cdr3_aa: CASSPDREAEAFF
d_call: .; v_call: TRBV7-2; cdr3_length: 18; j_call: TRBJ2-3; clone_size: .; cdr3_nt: TGTGCCAGCAGCCCCCTCCTCCGGACGCGGGGTAGTCTAGATACGCAGTATTTT; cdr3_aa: CASSPLLRTRGSLDTQYF
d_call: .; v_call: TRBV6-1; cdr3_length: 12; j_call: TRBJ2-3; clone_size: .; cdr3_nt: TGTGCCAGCAGTGAACTGGAGGATACGCAGTATTTT; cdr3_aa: CASSELEDTQYF
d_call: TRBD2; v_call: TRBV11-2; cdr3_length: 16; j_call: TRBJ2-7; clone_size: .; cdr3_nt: TGTGCCAGCAGCTTAGCGCCTAGCGGGGGCTCCTACGAGCAGTACTTC; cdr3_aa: CASSLAPSGGSYEQYF
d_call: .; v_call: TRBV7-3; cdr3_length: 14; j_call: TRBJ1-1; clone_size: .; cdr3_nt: TGTGCCAGCAGCTTAACGAACAGGAACACTGAAGCTTTCTTT; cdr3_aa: CASSLTNRNTEAFF
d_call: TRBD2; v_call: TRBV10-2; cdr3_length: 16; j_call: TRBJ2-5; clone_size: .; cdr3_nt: TGCGCCAGCAGAGCGGGAGGGCCCTTTTTACTTGAGACCCAGTACTTC; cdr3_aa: CASRAGGPFLLETQYF
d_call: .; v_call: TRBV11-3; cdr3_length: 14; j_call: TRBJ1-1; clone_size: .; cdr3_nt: TGTGCCAGCAGCTTATCCGGCGGGAACACTGAAGCTTTCTTT; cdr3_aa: CASSLSGGNTEAFF
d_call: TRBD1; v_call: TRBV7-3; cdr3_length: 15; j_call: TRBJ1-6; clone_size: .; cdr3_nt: TGTGCCAGCAGCTCCGGACAGGGGGTTCGTTCACCCCTCCACTTT; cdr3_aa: CASSSGQGVRSPLHF
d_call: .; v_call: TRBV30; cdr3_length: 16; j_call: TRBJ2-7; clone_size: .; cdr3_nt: TGTGCCTGGAGTTTCCGAGTTGGTCTAGCAGGCCAGGAGCAGTACTTC; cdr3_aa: CAWSFRVGLAGQEQYF
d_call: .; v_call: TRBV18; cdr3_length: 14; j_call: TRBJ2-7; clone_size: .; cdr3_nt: TGTGCCAGCTCACCGTCCGGGACAACTTACGAGCAGTACTTC; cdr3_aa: CASSPSGTTYEQYF
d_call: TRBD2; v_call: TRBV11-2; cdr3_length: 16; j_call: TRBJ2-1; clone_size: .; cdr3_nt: TGTGCCAGCAGCCAGAGGACTAGCGGGGGTTACAATGAGCAGTTCTTC; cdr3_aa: CASSQRTSGGYNEQFF
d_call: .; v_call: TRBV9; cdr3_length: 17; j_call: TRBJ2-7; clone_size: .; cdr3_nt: TGTGCCAGCAGCGCGAGGCCGAGGAGAAGAGGCCCCTACGAGCAGTACTTC; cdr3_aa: CASSARPRRRGPYEQYF
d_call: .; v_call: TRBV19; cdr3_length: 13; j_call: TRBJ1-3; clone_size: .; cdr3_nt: TGTGCCAGTAGTATGGTACTTGGAAACACCATATATTTT; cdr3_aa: CASSMVLGNTIYF
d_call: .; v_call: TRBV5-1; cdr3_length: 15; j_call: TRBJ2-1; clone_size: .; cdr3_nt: TGCGCCAGCAGCCCAGGGGGCGGGAGAAACAATGAGCAGTTCTTC; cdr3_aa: CASSPGGGRNNEQFF
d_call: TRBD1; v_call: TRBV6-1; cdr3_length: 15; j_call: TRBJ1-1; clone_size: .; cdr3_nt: TGTGCCAGCAGTGAAGAGGGACAGTTAAACACTGAAGCTTTCTTT; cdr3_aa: CASSEEGQLNTEAFF
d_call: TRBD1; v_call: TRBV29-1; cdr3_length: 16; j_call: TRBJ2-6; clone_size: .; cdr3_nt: TGCAGCGTTGAGCGACAGGGGGCGCAAGGGGCCAACGTCCTGACTTTC; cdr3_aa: CSVERQGAQGANVLTF
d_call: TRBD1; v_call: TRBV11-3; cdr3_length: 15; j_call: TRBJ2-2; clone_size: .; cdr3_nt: TGTGCCAGCAGCCCTCGACAGGGGGGCACCGGAGAGCTGTTTTTT; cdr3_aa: CASSPRQGGTGELFF
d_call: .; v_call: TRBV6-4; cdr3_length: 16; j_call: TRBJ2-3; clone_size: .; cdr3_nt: TGTGCCAGCAGTGACGGGGCAGGAACTAGCACAGATACGCAGTATTTT; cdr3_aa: CASSDGAGTSTDTQYF
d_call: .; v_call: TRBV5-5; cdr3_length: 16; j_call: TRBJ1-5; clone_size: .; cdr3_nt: TGTGCCAGCAGCTTGATCGCGGGGGCCGGGAATCAGCCCCAGCATTTT; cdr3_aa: CASSLIAGAGNQPQHF
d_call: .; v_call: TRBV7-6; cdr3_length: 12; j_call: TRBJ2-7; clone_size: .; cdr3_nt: TGTGCCAGCAGCTCCCCCGGCTACGAGCAGTACTTC; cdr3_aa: CASSSPGYEQYF
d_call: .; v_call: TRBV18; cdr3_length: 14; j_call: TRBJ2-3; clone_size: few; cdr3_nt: TGTGCCAGCTCACCTTCGGGGGAGGCAGATACGCAGTATTTT; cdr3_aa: CASSPSGEADTQYF
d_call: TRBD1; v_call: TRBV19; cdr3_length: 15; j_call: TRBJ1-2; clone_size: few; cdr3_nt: TGTGCCAGTAAGACCGGACAGGGGGCTGACTATGGCTACACCTTC; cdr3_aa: CASKTGQGADYGYTF
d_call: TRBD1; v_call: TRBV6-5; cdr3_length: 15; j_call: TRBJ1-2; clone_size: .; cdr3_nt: TGTGCCAGCCGACCGGGACAGGGAGGGGACTATGGCTACACCTTC; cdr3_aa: CASRPGQGGDYGYTF
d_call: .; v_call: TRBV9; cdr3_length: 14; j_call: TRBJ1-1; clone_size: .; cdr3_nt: TGTGCCAGCAGCCATGACTCTATGAACACTGAAGCTTTCTTT; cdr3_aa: CASSHDSMNTEAFF
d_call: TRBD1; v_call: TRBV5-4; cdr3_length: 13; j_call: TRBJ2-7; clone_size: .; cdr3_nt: TGTGCCAGCAGCCCTCGACAGGGGGCCGAGCAGTACTTC; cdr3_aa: CASSPRQGAEQYF
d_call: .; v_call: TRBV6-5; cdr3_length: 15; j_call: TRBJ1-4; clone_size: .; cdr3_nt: TGTGCCACCACGCAGTATGGGGGGGCCAGGGAAAAACTGTTTTTT; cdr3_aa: CATTQYGGAREKLFF
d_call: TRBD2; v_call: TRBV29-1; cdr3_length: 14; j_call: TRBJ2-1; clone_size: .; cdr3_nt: TGCAGCGTTGAAGACGGGAGGGCCTACAATGAGCAGTTCTTC; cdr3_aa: CSVEDGRAYNEQFF
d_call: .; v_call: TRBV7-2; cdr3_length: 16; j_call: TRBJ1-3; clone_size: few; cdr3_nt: TGTGCCAGCAGTCGGAGTACAGGGAACTCTGGAAACACCATATATTTT; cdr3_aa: CASSRSTGNSGNTIYF